Each of the 30 T cell receptor beta chains below was sequenced from the same sample in a study of shared clonotypes between healthy human individuals. Clones were sequenced by immunoSEQ multiplex PCR, and TCRdb holds only the in-frame ones, with some missing. This table holds under 1,100,000 clones, 70% to 80% found once. The sample consisted of memory CD4+ T cells from PBMCs. Described subset: CD45RA-negative fraction. The source is a young man in good health. Some clones in this sample may be carry-over from other donors' samples.

This rearrangement joins TRBV7-2 to TRBJ2-3; 7 bases are shared with TRBD2. There are 16 residues in the CDR3. The V segment lost 1 base and the J segment 2 bases; nucleotides outside the gene matches: 6. Germline lookup yields CDR1 SGHTA and CDR2 FQGNSA. CDR3 bases: TGTGCCAGCAGCTTAGGGCTCCTAGCGGACACAGATACGCAGTATTTT. Translation: CASSLGLLADTDTQYF.

The CDR3 loop is CALNIGTSVAGRFF. The CDR3 DNA reads TGTGCCCTGAATATCGGGACTAGCGTAGCGGGCCGGTTCTTC. The chain couples TRBV30 to TRBJ2-1; 10 nucleotides agree with TRBD2. V trimming: 8 bases; J trimming: 15 bases; junction bases outside the gene matches: 19. CDR3 length equals 14 residues. Germline CDR1 reads GTSNPN; CDR2 reads SVGIG (reference sequence).

The V gene is TRBV5-4, the J gene TRBJ1-1, with 9 bases that match TRBD1. The CDR3 is 16 amino acids. Per the germline V gene, CDR1 is SGHNT and CDR2 is YYREEE (reference sequence). With V trimmed by 0 bases and J by 4 bases, 7 bases remained unmatched. The CDR3 nucleotides read TGTGCCAGCAGCTTGGTGGGACAGGGAGTGTCCACTGAAGCTTTCTTT. Translation: CASSLVGQGVSTEAFF.

A few counts support this clone. V gene TRBV28 combines with J gene TRBJ1-2; no clear D. V gave up 3 bases and J gave up 2 bases, with 10 bases separating them. The CDR3 extends over 14 amino acids. In germline, CDR1 is MDHEN, CDR2 SYDVKM. CDR3 DNA sequence: TGTGCCAGCAGTTTCCCCGGGTTGAACTATGGCTACACCTTC. Translation: CASSFPGLNYGYTF.

The rearrangement joins TRBV7-8 to TRBJ1-4; 10 positions match TRBD1. The CDR3 spans 15 residues. With 5 bases clipped from V and 7 bases from J, the junction kept 7 bases outside the gene matches. From germline, CDR1 is SGHVS and CDR2 FQNEAQ. The CDR3 is CASSRQDRGLEKLFF. DNA for the CDR3: TGTGCCAGCAGCCGTCAAGACAGGGGGCTTGAAAAACTGTTTTTT.

This clone was detected ten times or more. The gene calls are TRBV7-8 and TRBJ1-2; TRBD1 is a possible D gene (5 bases). CDR1 SGHVS and CDR2 FQNEAQ come from the germline V gene. This CDR3 spans 17 amino acids. Trimming removed 1 base at V and 7 bases at J, with 22 bases between. The CDR3 coding sequence is TGTGCCAGCAGCTTAGGTCTGGACACCCCCTGGCGGGCTGGCTACACCTTC. This gives the protein CASSLGLDTPWRAGYTF.

The chain recombines TRBV6-6 with TRBJ1-1; no clear D. The germline V gene has CDR1 MNHNY and CDR2 SVGAGI (reference sequence). The ends were cut back, 6 bases at V and 1 base at J, with 9 bases in the middle. The CDR3 sequence is 13 residues long. CDR3 sequence: CASRIRQNTEAFF. CDR3 in DNA: TGTGCCAGCAGGATACGACAGAACACTGAAGCTTTCTTT.

V and J are TRBV4-3 and TRBJ2-2; TRBD2 might be the D (5 bases). V shed 0 bases and J shed 1 base, with 9 bases lying between them. Germline values: CDR1 LGHNA, CDR2 YSLEER. The length of the CDR3 is 16 residues. CDR3 protein: CASSQEGGLNTGELFF. The CDR3 DNA sequence: TGCGCCAGCAGCCAAGAGGGCGGGTTGAACACCGGGGAGCTGTTTTTT.

The rearrangement joins TRBV10-2 to TRBJ1-2, with TRBD1 as a possible D gene (5 bases). The CDR3 sequence is 13 residues long. The germline V gene has CDR1 WSHSY and CDR2 SAAADI. V was pared by 8 bases and J by 0 bases, with 10 bases between. The CDR3 coding sequence is TGCGCCAGCCGGGACCCCCCTAACTATGGCTACACCTTC. It is translated as CASRDPPNYGYTF.

J is TRBJ1-1 and V is TRBV5-6, with D uncertain. Germline CDR1 and CDR2: SGHDT and YYEEEE. The CDR3 covers 13 residues. Deletions cut 6 bases from V and 7 bases from J, with 16 bases between. In DNA form, the CDR3 reads TGTGCCAGCACTCCGAGTCCTCGTGGTGAAGCTTTCTTT. Its protein product is CASTPSPRGEAFF.

The genes are TRBV19 and TRBJ1-1, with 7 nucleotides matching TRBD1. The junction had 10 bases not matched to a gene; V was cut back by 3 bases and J by 3 bases. The CDR3 loop spans 16 amino acids. The germline V gene has CDR1 LNHDA and CDR2 SQIVND (reference sequence). CDR3 sequence: CASSIRGTMSDTEAFF. As DNA, the CDR3 is TGTGCCAGTAGTATCAGGGGGACGATGAGTGACACTGAAGCTTTCTTT.

This clone was found a few times. The genes are TRBV27 and TRBJ1-1; D unclear. This CDR3 contains 13 residues. The V gene's germline CDR1 is MNHEY and CDR2 SMNVEV (reference sequence). The V and J ends lost 3 bases and 2 bases respectively, with 7 bases between them. The CDR3: CASSFWPNTEAFF. In nucleotides, the CDR3 is TGTGCCAGCAGTTTCTGGCCCAACACTGAAGCTTTCTTT.

The V call is TRBV27, the J call TRBJ2-5; maybe TRBD1 (6 bases). The end of the DNA is better explained by TRBJ2-7, so the J call may be wrong. This CDR3 is built from 17 residues. Looked up from germline, CDR1 is MNHEY and CDR2 is SMNVEV (reference sequence). The CDR3 region has the DNA TGTGCCAGCAGTTGGGACATCCCGGCAGTGGGCTCCTACGAGCAGTACTTC. Protein: CASSWDIPAVGSYEQYF.

On this clone: The sample has other DNA sequences that encode this CDR3 too. The rearrangement links TRBV9 to TRBJ1-4, with 10 bases lining up with TRBD1. CDR3 length: 15 amino acids. The trim removed 4 bases at V and 7 bases at J, leaving 7 bases unmatched. Germline CDR1 and CDR2: SGDLS and YYNGEE. CDR3 DNA: TGTGCCAGCAGCCCCAGGACAGGGGGAGGTGAAAAACTGTTTTTT. This sequence encodes CASSPRTGGGEKLFF.

Judged by abundance, this clone is medium-sized. The sample contains more than one DNA sequence encoding this CDR3. V is TRBV7-9 and J is TRBJ1-4; no definite D call. CDR1 SEHNR and CDR2 FQNEAQ come from the germline V gene (reference sequence). The CDR3 is 15 amino acids. V lost 5 bases and J lost 0, with 10 bases in between. As DNA, the CDR3 is TGTGCCAGCAGCGTCGGTCTTGCAACTAATGAAAAACTGTTTTTT. Translated, it gives CASSVGLATNEKLFF.

This clone was seen more than once but under ten times. This chain joins TRBV21-1 and TRBJ2-1; the table's D call TRBD2 went unverified against the DNA. TRBV21-1 is described as a pseudogene. The length of the CDR3 is 19 residues. The CDR3 nucleotides are TGTGCCAGCGCAAGTTGGGCTAGCGGGGGCACCGGCCCCTACAATGAGCAGTTCTTC. Translation: CASASWASGGTGPYNEQFF.

V usage is TRBV28 and J usage is TRBJ2-7; possibly TRBD1 for D (6 bases). The germline CDR1 and CDR2 sequences are MDHEN and SYDVKM. V was trimmed by 10 bases and J by 2 bases, leaving 12 bases between them. The CDR3 contains 12 residues. CDR3 residues: CATNRATYEQYF. CDR3 bases: TGTGCCACAAACAGGGCCACCTACGAGCAGTACTTC.

The chain carries TRBV28 and TRBJ2-7; 7 bases map to TRBD2. CDR3 size: 13 residues. Looked up from germline, CDR1 is MDHEN and CDR2 is SYDVKM. The trim removed 2 bases at V and 2 bases at J, leaving 0 bases unmatched. The CDR3 here is CASSLRGAYEQYF. The CDR3 coding sequence is TGTGCCAGCAGTTTACGGGGGGCCTACGAGCAGTACTTC. Combining the CDR3 with reference TRBV28 and TRBJ2-7 gives the whole variable domain DVKVTQSSRYLVKRTGEKVFLECVQDMDHENMFWYRQDPGLGLRLIYFSYDVKMKEKGDIPEGYSVSREKKERFSLILESASTNQTSMYLCASSLRGAYEQYFGPGTRLTVT.

This chain joins TRBV6-5 and TRBJ2-7; TRBD1 matches 7 bases. Germline CDR1 MNHEY, CDR2 SVGAGI. The CDR3 length is 14 residues. J lost 6 bases, V lost 5 bases, and 10 bases had no gene match. The CDR3 loop reads CASSATNRGAEQYF. CDR3 DNA: TGTGCCAGCAGTGCTACCAACAGGGGCGCCGAGCAGTACTTC.

V gene TRBV10-3 combines with J gene TRBJ2-7; D is unresolved. Trimming left V 8 bases short and J 3 bases short, with 17 bases between. The CDR3 spans 14 residues. Germline CDR1 ENHRY, CDR2 SYGVKD. The DNA for the CDR3 is TGTGCCATCTCTGCAGACCCCATTTACTACGAGCAGTACTTC. Translation gives CAISADPIYYEQYF.

The chain has TRBV9 and TRBJ1-5; 10 positions agree with TRBD1. From germline, CDR1 is SGDLS and CDR2 YYNGEE. The CDR3 is 19 amino acids. V dropped 0 bases and J dropped 5; count of bases not matched to a gene: 14. CDR3 sequence: CASSVVYGTGEKVYQPQHF. The CDR3 coding sequence is TGTGCCAGCAGCGTAGTTTACGGGACAGGGGAGAAGGTGTATCAGCCCCAGCATTTT.

The V call is TRBV11-3, the J call TRBJ2-7; 10 bases are shared with TRBD1. V dropped 4 bases and J dropped 6; count of bases not matched to a gene: 3. CDR3 length: 13 amino acids. CDR1 is SGHNT, CDR2 YENEEA, per germline. CDR3: CASSSDRGFEQYF. The CDR3 bases are TGTGCCAGCAGCTCGGACAGGGGGTTCGAGCAGTACTTC.

The J gene is TRBJ2-2, the V gene TRBV7-3, with no clear D. CDR3 length: 14 amino acids. Deletions cut 3 bases from V and 1 base from J, with 6 bases between. Looked up from germline, CDR1 is SGHTA and CDR2 is FQGTGA. The chain's CDR3 is CASSFDKNTGELFF. DNA of the CDR3: TGTGCCAGCAGCTTTGACAAGAACACCGGGGAGCTGTTTTTT.

The gene calls are TRBV10-2 and TRBJ2-7, with TRBD1 matching 7 bases. The CDR3 is made up of 13 amino acids. The V segment lost 6 bases and the J segment 3 bases; nucleotides outside the gene matches: 5. Looked up from germline, CDR1 is WSHSY and CDR2 is SAAADI. CDR3 nucleotides: TGCGCCAGCAGGCCCGGGACAGTCTACGAGCAGTACTTC. Its protein is CASRPGTVYEQYF.

The V and J genes are TRBV28 and TRBJ1-2, with D possibly matching TRBD1 (6 bases). Germline V gene data show CDR1 as MDHEN and CDR2 as SYDVKM. V dropped 2 bases and J dropped 6 bases, with 10 bases sitting between them. The CDR3 is made up of 13 amino acids. The CDR3 loop reads CASSLPRGHGYTF. The CDR3 bases are TGTGCCAGCAGTTTACCCAGGGGCCATGGCTACACCTTC.

This clone appeared a few times. V usage is TRBV5-4 and J usage is TRBJ2-5; D call uncertain. The CDR3 has 15 amino acids. Germline V gives CDR1 SGHNT, CDR2 YYREEE (reference sequence). The V end was cut by 3 bases, the J end by 5 bases, with 17 bases between. The chain's CDR3 is CASSSPAVTGETQYF. For the CDR3, the DNA is TGTGCCAGCAGCTCTCCTGCGGTAACCGGGGAGACCCAGTACTTC.

The chain recombines TRBV7-8 with TRBJ2-1; 10 nucleotides line up with TRBD2. CDR1 is SGHVS, CDR2 FQNEAQ, per germline. V shed 0 bases, J shed 15 bases, and the junction held 11 bases outside the gene matches. The CDR3 runs 15 residues. The CDR3 nucleotides are TGTGCCAGCAGCTTAGCGCCCGGACTAGCGGTGCGGGGGTTCTTC. Its protein is CASSLAPGLAVRGFF.

Here the CDR3 reads CASSFRGSDGSGYTF. The CDR3 DNA sequence: TGTGCCAGCAGCTTCAGGGGATCTGACGGAAGTGGCTACACCTTC. This rearrangement joins TRBV7-2 to TRBJ1-2, with D maybe TRBD1 (6 bases). Germline V gene lookup returns CDR1 SGHTA and CDR2 FQGNSA. The CDR3 spans 15 residues. The ends were cut back, 3 bases at V and 7 bases at J, with 18 bases in the middle.

The rearrangement joins TRBV7-2 to TRBJ2-1; the D gene is possibly TRBD2 (5 bases). The CDR3 sequence is 14 residues long. Germline CDR1 SGHTA, CDR2 FQGNSA. V was cut by 1 base and J by 8 bases, with 12 bases left in between. CDR3 protein: CASSLGGMGYEQFF. The CDR3 DNA reads TGTGCCAGCAGCTTAGGAGGGATGGGGTATGAGCAGTTCTTC.

The CDR3 bases are TGTGCAAGTCGCAGGGACAGGGTTGAAAAACTGTTTTTT. Translating it yields CASRRDRVEKLFF. V usage is TRBV12-2 and J usage is TRBJ1-4; the DNA was not compared with TRBD1, the D call given in the table. TRBV12-2 is designated a pseudogene. CDR3 size: 13 residues.